This is a list of T cell receptor beta chains from one sample in a study of blood T cell repertoires in COVID-19. TCRdb keeps only in-frame clones here, not all; method: immunoSEQ multiplex PCR. Of about 180,000 clones in the sample, more than 70% were seen once. Sequencing was done on a sample of peripheral blood. The receptors stem from a man aged 18 to 30 with active or convalescent COVID-19. Both conserved end residues are part of each CDR3. Fields, in order: J gene, V gene, clone size, D gene, CDR3 DNA, CDR3 protein. A D gene is named only where the DNA matches it firmly. The size field is filled for only some rows; it gives once, few, many or a size class.

j_call: TRBJ2-3
v_call: TRBV12-3/TRBV12-4
clone_size: NA
d_call: NA
cdr3_nt: TGTGCCAGCAGGCCAGCAGGTACAGATACGCAGTATTTT
cdr3_aa: CASRPAGTDTQYF

j_call: TRBJ2-3
v_call: TRBV12-3/TRBV12-4
clone_size: once
d_call: NA
cdr3_nt: TGTGCCAGCAGTTTCGGTACCCCAGATACGCAGTATTTT
cdr3_aa: CASSFGTPDTQYF

j_call: TRBJ2-5
v_call: TRBV15
clone_size: NA
d_call: NA
cdr3_nt: TGTGCCACCAGCAGAGATCTGGGGACTGGCCAAGAGACCCAGTACTTC
cdr3_aa: CATSRDLGTGQETQYF

j_call: TRBJ1-2
v_call: TRBV24-1
clone_size: NA
d_call: NA
cdr3_nt: TGTGCCACCAGTGACATTCTCGGGAGCTACACCTTC
cdr3_aa: CATSDILGSYTF

j_call: TRBJ2-6
v_call: TRBV7-6
clone_size: NA
d_call: NA
cdr3_nt: TGTGCCAGCAGCTTAGCCAGCGCTTCCAGGGGTGCCAACGTCCTGACTTTC
cdr3_aa: CASSLASASRGANVLTF

j_call: TRBJ1-1
v_call: TRBV21-1
clone_size: NA
d_call: NA
cdr3_nt: TGTGCCAGCAGCACAATAAACAGAGTATTGAACACTGAAGCTTTCTTT
cdr3_aa: CASSTINRVLNTEAFF

j_call: TRBJ1-5
v_call: TRBV3-1/TRBV3-2
clone_size: NA
d_call: TRBD1
cdr3_nt: TGTGCCAGCAGCCCCGGGACAGATAGCAATCAGCCCCAGCATTTT
cdr3_aa: CASSPGTDSNQPQHF

j_call: TRBJ1-4
v_call: TRBV5-4
clone_size: NA
d_call: NA
cdr3_nt: TGTGCCAGCAGCTTGGACCAGGGAACTAATGAAAAACTGTTTTTT
cdr3_aa: CASSLDQGTNEKLFF

j_call: TRBJ1-5
v_call: TRBV4-1
clone_size: NA
d_call: NA
cdr3_nt: TGCGCCAGCAGCACAAGACCAGGGGACTATAGCAATCAGCCCCAGCATTTT
cdr3_aa: CASSTRPGDYSNQPQHF

j_call: TRBJ1-2
v_call: TRBV5-1
clone_size: NA
d_call: TRBD1
cdr3_nt: TGCGCCAGCAGCTTTGGGGACGACAGGGACTATGGCTACACCTTC
cdr3_aa: CASSFGDDRDYGYTF

j_call: TRBJ1-3
v_call: TRBV6-1
clone_size: NA
d_call: TRBD1
cdr3_nt: TGTGCCAGCAGTGAAGCGCTTCTGGAGGGGGCGGCTGGAAACACCATATATTTT
cdr3_aa: CASSEALLEGAAGNTIYF

j_call: TRBJ1-2
v_call: TRBV2
clone_size: NA
d_call: TRBD1
cdr3_nt: TGTGCCAGCAGTGGGGACAGGGGTGGCTATGGCTACACCTTC
cdr3_aa: CASSGDRGGYGYTF